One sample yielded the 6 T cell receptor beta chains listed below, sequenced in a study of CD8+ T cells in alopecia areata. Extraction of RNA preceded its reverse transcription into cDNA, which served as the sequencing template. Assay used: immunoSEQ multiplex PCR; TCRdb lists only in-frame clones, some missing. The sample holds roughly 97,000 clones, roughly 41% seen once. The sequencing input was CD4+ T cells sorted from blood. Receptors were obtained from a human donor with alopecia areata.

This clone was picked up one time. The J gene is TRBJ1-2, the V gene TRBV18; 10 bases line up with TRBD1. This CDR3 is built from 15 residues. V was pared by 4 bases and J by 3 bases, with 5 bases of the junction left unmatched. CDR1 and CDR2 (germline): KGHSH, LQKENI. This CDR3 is CASSLSGTGDYGYTF. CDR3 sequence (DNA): TGTGCCAGCTCACTTTCCGGGACAGGGGACTATGGCTACACCTTC. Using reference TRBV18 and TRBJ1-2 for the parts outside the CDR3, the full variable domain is NAGVMQNPRHLVRRRGQEARLRCSPMKGHSHVYWYRQLPEEGLKFMVYLQKENIIDESGMPKERFSAEFPKEGPSILRIQQVVRGDSAAYFCASSLSGTGDYGYTFGSGTRLTVV.

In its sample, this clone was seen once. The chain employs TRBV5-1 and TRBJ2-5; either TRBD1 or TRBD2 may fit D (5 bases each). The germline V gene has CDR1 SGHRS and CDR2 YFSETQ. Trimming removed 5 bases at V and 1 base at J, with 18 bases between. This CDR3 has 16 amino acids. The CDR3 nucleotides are TGCGCCAGCAGTGCCCCTTTGGGACCGCTCCAAGAGACCCAGTACTTC. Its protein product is CASSAPLGPLQETQYF. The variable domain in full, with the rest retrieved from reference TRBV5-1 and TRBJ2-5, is KAGVTQTPRYLIKTRGQQVTLSCSPISGHRSVSWYQQTPGQGLQFLFEYFSETQRNKGNFPGRFSGRQFSNSRSEMNVSTLELGDSALYLCASSAPLGPLQETQYFGPGTRLLVL.

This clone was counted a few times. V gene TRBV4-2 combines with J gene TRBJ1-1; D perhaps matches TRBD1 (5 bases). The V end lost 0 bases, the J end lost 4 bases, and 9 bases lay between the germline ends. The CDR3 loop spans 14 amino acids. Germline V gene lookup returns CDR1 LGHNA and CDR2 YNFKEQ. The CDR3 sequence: CASSQEPQGTEAFF. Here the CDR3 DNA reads TGTGCCAGCAGCCAAGAACCTCAGGGCACTGAAGCTTTCTTT.

The CDR3 DNA reads TGTGCCTGGAAACAGGTCCACTCTGGAAACACCATATATTTT. Residues: CAWKQVHSGNTIYF. V usage is TRBV30 and J usage is TRBJ1-3, with a weak D call TRBD1 (5 bases). The CDR3 contains 14 residues. CDR1 is GTSNPN and CDR2 is SVGIG in the germline V gene (reference sequence). Trimming took 4 bases from V and 0 from J, leaving 10 bases between them.

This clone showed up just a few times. The CDR3 coding sequence is TGTGCCAGCAGTCCCTCTCAGGTTGGCGAGCAGTACTTC. Protein sequence: CASSPSQVGEQYF. The chain has TRBV6-5 and TRBJ2-7; D gene unclear. The CDR3 is 13 residues long. CDR1 is MNHEY and CDR2 is SVGAGI in the germline V gene. V gave up 5 bases and J gave up 6 bases, with 14 bases separating them.

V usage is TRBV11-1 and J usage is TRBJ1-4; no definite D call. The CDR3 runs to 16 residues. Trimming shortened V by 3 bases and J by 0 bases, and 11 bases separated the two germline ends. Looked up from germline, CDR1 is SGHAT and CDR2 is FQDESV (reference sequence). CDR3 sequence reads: CASSFFGDATNEKLFF. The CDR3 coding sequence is TGTGCCAGCAGCTTTTTCGGTGACGCAACTAATGAAAAACTGTTTTTT.